This record concerns one TCR beta chain sequence. Repertoires were generated with immunoSEQ multiplex PCR, while TCRdb's copy carries only in-frame clones and drops some. Here the sample spans 50,000 to 75,000 clones, about 90% being singletons. The source of the sample is a study of blood T cell repertoires in COVID-19. The V end lost 5 bases, the J end lost 0 bases, and 12 bases lay between the germline ends. CDR1 is MGHRA and CDR2 is YSYEKL in the germline V gene. This CDR3 contains 15 residues. The clonotype comes from a woman between 45 and 60 years old with active or convalescent COVID-19. This chain uses TRBV4-1 with TRBJ2-3, with D perhaps matching TRBD2 (6 bases). Sequenced material: peripheral blood. This CDR3 reads CASSSSGLSTDTQYF. The DNA of the CDR3 is TGCGCCAGCAGCTCCTCGGGACTCAGCACAGATACGCAGTATTTT.